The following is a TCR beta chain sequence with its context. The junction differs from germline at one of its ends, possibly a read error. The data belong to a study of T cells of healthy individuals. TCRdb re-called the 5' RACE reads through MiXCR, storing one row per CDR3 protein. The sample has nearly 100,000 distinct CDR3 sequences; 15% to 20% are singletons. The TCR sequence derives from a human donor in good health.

In DNA, the CDR3 is TGTGCTAGCAGCTTAGATATTACAGGGGGTCTCACCGGGGAGCTGTTTTTT. It specifies CASSLDITGGLTGELFF. J is TRBJ2-2 and V is TRBV7-7, with TRBD1 identical over 8 bases. This CDR3 comprises 17 residues. Germline CDR1 and CDR2: SSHAT and FNYEAQ (reference sequence).